One and the same sample provided the 24 T cell receptor beta chains below, sequenced in a study of cytomegalovirus exposure and HLA in healthy donors. 60 Vbeta and 13 Jbeta primers were used in PCR. Profiled with immunoSEQ multiplex PCR; TCRdb holds only in-frame clones, not every one. The sample lists some 160,000 clones; roughly 79% were seen once. The sequenced material came from PBMCs. These TCRs come from a man aged 35 to 55 in good health and CMV-seronegative.

As to this clone: The junction shows a germline mismatch at one end, possibly a read error. This rearrangement joins TRBV7-9 to TRBJ1-5; 8 positions match TRBD1. This CDR3 has 15 residues. Per germline, CDR1 SEHNR and CDR2 FQNEAQ (reference sequence). DNA for the CDR3: TGTTCCAGCAGCTTAGGACAGGGAAGGCATCAGCCCCAGCATTTT. This sequence encodes CSSSLGQGRHQPQHF.

V usage is TRBV9 and J usage is TRBJ2-2; a possible D gene is TRBD1 (5 bases). Trimming removed 3 bases at V and 6 bases at J, with 15 bases between. Germline assignment: CDR1 SGDLS and CDR2 YYNGEE. The CDR3 runs 15 residues. The DNA for the CDR3 is TGTGCCAGCAGCGAGGGGCAGGGTCGGGCCGGGGAGCTGTTTTTT. It is translated as CASSEGQGRAGELFF.

The J gene is TRBJ1-3, the V gene TRBV5-1, with TRBD1 matching 12 bases. CDR3 length: 18 amino acids. Germline lookup yields CDR1 SGHRS and CDR2 YFSETQ. V lost 0 bases and J lost 0; bases outside the gene matches: 4. CDR3 bases: TGCGCCAGCAGCTTGGGGGACAGGGGGCAATACTCTGGAAACACCATATATTTT. It encodes CASSLGDRGQYSGNTIYF.

V is TRBV6-5 and J is TRBJ1-1, with a weak D call TRBD1 (5 bases). The CDR3 sequence is 15 residues long. CDR1 and CDR2 (germline): MNHEY, SVGAGI. Trimming left V 2 bases short and J 7 bases short, with 17 bases between. CDR3 nucleotides: TGTGCCAGCAGTTACCTTGGGGCCCGTAGGTTTGAAGCTTTCTTT. It is translated as CASSYLGARRFEAFF.

The rearrangement links TRBV2 to TRBJ1-1, with 8 bases that match TRBD1. The ends lost 5 bases at V and 0 bases at J; junction bases unmatched: 2. The CDR3 length is 14 residues. Germline V gives CDR1 SNHLY, CDR2 FYNNEI. CDR3 in amino acids: CASSRQGMNTEAFF. As DNA, the CDR3 is TGTGCCAGCAGTAGACAGGGGATGAACACTGAAGCTTTCTTT.

V is TRBV5-1 and J is TRBJ2-6, with D possibly TRBD1 on 6 matching bases. Per the germline V gene, CDR1 is SGHRS and CDR2 is YFSETQ. V was trimmed by 2 bases and J by 4 bases, leaving 19 bases between them. The CDR3 is 18 residues long. The CDR3 loop reads CASSFSLQGASGANVLTF. The CDR3, as DNA: TGCGCCAGCAGCTTTTCGTTACAGGGCGCGAGCGGGGCCAACGTCCTGACTTTC.

The chain joins TRBV5-6 to TRBJ1-2; the D gene is possibly TRBD1 (6 bases). This CDR3 contains 14 residues. V lost 0 bases to trimming and J lost 4 bases, with 10 bases between them. Germline V lookup: CDR1 SGHDT, CDR2 YYEEEE. CDR3 amino acids: CASSLGGQSYGYTF. The CDR3 DNA is TGTGCCAGCAGCTTGGGGGGGCAGTCCTATGGCTACACCTTC.

The CDR3 region is CASSPPRGYYNEQFF. CDR3 nucleotides: TGTGCCAGCTCACCACCCAGGGGGTACTACAATGAGCAGTTCTTC. The chain joins TRBV18 to TRBJ2-1, with TRBD1 matching over 7 bases. Germline loops: CDR1 KGHSH, CDR2 LQKENI. The CDR3 is 15 amino acids. The J segment lost 3 bases and the V segment lost 0 bases, leaving 2 bases of the junction unmatched.

This chain links TRBV18 with TRBJ2-1, with D perhaps TRBD1 (6 bases). The germline gives CDR1 KGHSH, CDR2 LQKENI. The V end lost 5 bases, the J end lost 4 bases, and 9 bases lay between the germline ends. The CDR3 runs to 13 residues. Written as DNA, the CDR3 is TGTGCCAGCTCATTAGGACAGTACAATGAGCAGTTCTTC. It specifies CASSLGQYNEQFF.

The chain couples TRBV29-1 to TRBJ2-5; D is possibly TRBD1 (5 bases). V shed 4 bases and J shed 3 bases, with 12 bases lying between them. This CDR3 is 13 amino acids long. The germline gives CDR1 SQVTM, CDR2 ANQGSEA. CDR3 loop: CSVVKGLEETQYF. The CDR3 DNA follows: TGCAGCGTTGTAAAGGGGCTGGAAGAGACCCAGTACTTC.

The chain employs TRBV6-1 and TRBJ2-3; D is perhaps TRBD1 (6 bases). Looked up from germline, CDR1 is MNHNS and CDR2 is SASEGT. This CDR3 region has 14 residues. The V and J ends lost 7 bases and 4 bases respectively, with 15 bases between them. The CDR3 sequence: CASNPGQGPDTQYF. CDR3 nucleotide sequence: TGTGCCAGCAATCCAGGGCAGGGGCCAGATACGCAGTATTTT.

The chain uses TRBV28 and TRBJ2-7; the D gene is possibly TRBD1 (5 bases). Germline-derived CDR1 and CDR2 are MDHEN and SYDVKM. V was clipped by 4 bases and J by 2 bases, with 9 bases between them. There are 13 residues in the CDR3. The DNA for the CDR3 is TGTGCCAGCAGTTCCGACAGCACCTACGAGCAGTACGTC. Translation: CASSSDSTYEQYV.

This clone was picked up one time. A junction boundary mismatches the germline segment, possibly from a read error. The V call is TRBV15, the J call TRBJ1-2; 12 bases line up with TRBD1. The length of the CDR3 is 15 residues. Per the germline V gene, CDR1 is LNHNV and CDR2 is YYDKDF (reference sequence). The CDR3 sequence is CATSRDPGQGAMEAF. The CDR3 nucleotides are TGTGCCACCAGCAGAGACCCGGGACAGGGGGCGATGGAAGCCTTC.

DNA for the CDR3: TGTGCCAGCAGCACCCGGACAGGCAATCAGCCCCAGCATTTT. Translation gives CASSTRTGNQPQHF. V and J are TRBV13 and TRBJ1-5; a possible D gene is TRBD1 (6 bases). The CDR3 extends over 14 amino acids. Looked up from germline, CDR1 is PRHDT and CDR2 is FYEKMQ (reference sequence). Trimming removed 5 bases from V and 2 bases from J, with 10 bases in between.

The genes are TRBV9 and TRBJ2-3; D not resolved. Germline CDR1 SGDLS, CDR2 YYNGEE. The CDR3 loop spans 13 amino acids. Trimming removed 0 bases at V and 2 bases at J, with 4 bases between. The chain's CDR3 is CASSVDNTDTQYF. CDR3 sequence (DNA): TGTGCCAGCAGCGTAGATAACACAGATACGCAGTATTTT. Drawing the rest from reference TRBV9 and TRBJ2-3, the complete variable domain is DSGVTQTPKHLITATGQRVTLRCSPRSGDLSVYWYQQSLDQGLQFLIQYYNGEERAKGNILERFSAQQFPDLHSELNLSSLELGDSALYFCASSVDNTDTQYFGPGTRLTVL.

This chain connects TRBV28 to TRBJ2-3; maybe TRBD2 (5 bases). Germline CDR1 MDHEN, CDR2 SYDVKM. This CDR3 comprises 15 residues. V was cut by 5 bases and J by 2 bases, with 14 bases left in between. CDR3 coding DNA: TGTGCCAGCAGTGATAAGCGGTTTTTCACAGATACGCAGTATTTT. Translated: CASSDKRFFTDTQYF.

This clone has only a few counts. CDR3 nucleotide sequence: TGTGCCAGCAGCTTATTGGGGACTAACAATGAGCAGTTCTTC. This gives the protein CASSLLGTNNEQFF. The V and J genes are TRBV7-9 and TRBJ2-1; TRBD2 agrees at 7 bases. Germline CDR1 reads SEHNR; CDR2 reads FQNEAQ (reference sequence). With V trimmed by 2 bases and J by 5 bases, 3 bases remained unmatched. There are 14 residues in the CDR3. The whole variable domain, remainder taken from reference TRBV7-9 and TRBJ2-1, is DTGVSQNPRHKITKRGQNVTFRCDPISEHNRLYWYRQTLGQGPEFLTYFQNEAQLEKSRLLSDRFSAERPKGSFSTLEIQRTEQGDSAMYLCASSLLGTNNEQFFGPGTRLTVL.

A note on this clone: This sample also contains other DNA sequences that code for the same CDR3. The chain joins TRBV5-1 to TRBJ1-2; D might be TRBD1 (6 bases). Trimming took 5 bases from V and 2 from J, leaving 10 bases between them. The CDR3 extends over 13 amino acids. The germline V gene encodes CDR1 SGHRS and CDR2 YFSETQ. CDR3 sequence reads: CASSLRGNYGYTF. CDR3 nucleotides: TGCGCCAGCAGTTTGAGGGGGAACTATGGCTACACCTTC.

V gene TRBV7-2 combines with J gene TRBJ2-3, with 7 nucleotides matching TRBD2. This CDR3 is built from 15 residues. With V trimmed by 5 bases and J by 4 bases, 9 bases remained unmatched. Per the germline V gene, CDR1 is SGHTA and CDR2 is FQGNSA. In DNA form, the CDR3 reads TGTGCCAGCAGCCCCCGACTAGCTCGGGCAGATACGCAGTATTTT. This translates into CASSPRLARADTQYF.

The chain combines TRBV5-1 with TRBJ2-3; the match to TRBD1 covers 7 bases. CDR1 is SGHRS and CDR2 is YFSETQ in the germline V gene. After removal of 0 bases from V and 3 bases from J, the junction contained 7 bases not matched to a gene. The CDR3 length is 16 residues. CDR3 in amino acids: CASSLGSGTATDTQYF. The CDR3 DNA reads TGCGCCAGCAGCTTGGGCTCCGGGACAGCAACAGATACGCAGTATTTT.

In its sample, this clone was seen a few times. The chain employs TRBV6-5 and TRBJ1-1; TRBD1 matches at 10 bases. The J segment lost 2 bases and the V segment lost 6 bases, leaving 6 bases of the junction unmatched. Germline V gene data show CDR1 as MNHEY and CDR2 as SVGAGI. The CDR3 sequence is 15 residues long. The DNA of the CDR3 is TGTGCCAGCAGGTCCCGGGACAGGGGTAACACTGAAGCTTTCTTT. Amino acids: CASRSRDRGNTEAFF.

V and J are TRBV9 and TRBJ1-1; 9 bases align to TRBD1. The germline CDR1 and CDR2 sequences are SGDLS and YYNGEE. V was pared by 4 bases and J by 8 bases, with 3 bases of the junction left unmatched. CDR3 size: 12 residues. The CDR3 nucleotides are TGTGCCAGCAGCCACGGACAGGGGGAAGCTTTCTTT. Translated: CASSHGQGEAFF. Combining the CDR3 with reference TRBV9 and TRBJ1-1 gives the whole variable domain DSGVTQTPKHLITATGQRVTLRCSPRSGDLSVYWYQQSLDQGLQFLIQYYNGEERAKGNILERFSAQQFPDLHSELNLSSLELGDSALYFCASSHGQGEAFFGQGTRLTVV.

This chain connects TRBV5-8 to TRBJ1-5; TRBD1 might be the D (5 bases). Germline loops: CDR1 SGHTS, CDR2 YDEGEE. This CDR3 is 15 amino acids long. V lost 7 bases and J lost 1, with 15 bases in between. The CDR3 region is CASGSQVGSNQPQHF. In DNA, the CDR3 is TGTGCCAGCGGATCACAGGTGGGGAGCAATCAGCCCCAGCATTTT.

The V call is TRBV27, the J call TRBJ2-7; D perhaps matches TRBD1 (5 bases). CDR3 size: 14 residues. V gave up 5 bases and J gave up 6 bases, with 17 bases separating them. The germline gives CDR1 MNHEY, CDR2 SMNVEV (reference sequence). The CDR3 here is CASSPNSRVSEQYV. CDR3 nucleotides: TGTGCCAGCAGTCCGAATAGCAGGGTATCCGAGCAGTACGTC.